These 24 T cell receptor beta chains were all obtained from the same sample, sequenced in a study of OX40 agonist ivuxolimab in advanced cancers. Method: immunoSEQ multiplex PCR; TCRdb's copy keeps in-frame clones and lacks some. Seen here are 75,000 to 95,000 clones, 70% to 90% observed once, and the top ten hold approximately 11%. Sequenced material: CD4+ or CD8+ T cells sorted from blood, taken in a trial of the OX40 agonist ivuxolimab. The receptors come from an adult with an advanced solid tumor such as melanoma, head and neck, liver or kidney cancer.

The chain employs TRBV11-2 and TRBJ2-7, with TRBD2 matching over 9 bases. The CDR3 covers 15 residues. Looked up from germline, CDR1 is SGHAT and CDR2 is FQNNGV. V shed 2 bases and J 4 bases; nucleotides not matched to a gene: 6. In DNA form, the CDR3 reads TGTGCCAGCAGCTTAAAGGCTAGCGGGGTATACGAGCAGTACTTC. Amino acid sequence: CASSLKASGVYEQYF.

The chain has TRBV6-1 and TRBJ2-5, with a weak D call TRBD1 (5 bases). Per the germline V gene, CDR1 is MNHNS and CDR2 is SASEGT. Trimming removed 1 base from V and 0 bases from J, with 6 bases in between. The CDR3 runs to 14 residues. The CDR3: CASSEDRNQETQYF. CDR3 DNA: TGTGCCAGCAGTGAAGACAGGAACCAAGAGACCCAGTACTTC.

The chain combines TRBV5-6 with TRBJ1-2, with 7 bases identical to TRBD1. V was clipped by 4 bases and J by 4 bases; unmatched bases: 10. Germline CDR1 and CDR2: SGHDT and YYEEEE. The length of the CDR3 is 15 residues. The chain's CDR3 is CASSRGDREVYGYTF. DNA of the CDR3: TGTGCCAGCAGCCGGGGAGACAGGGAGGTCTATGGCTACACCTTC.

The chain couples TRBV28 to TRBJ2-7; 11 bases line up with TRBD1. The germline CDR1 and CDR2 sequences are MDHEN and SYDVKM. The CDR3 contains 15 residues. Losses at the gene ends were 5 bases for V and 3 bases for J; bases not matched to a gene: 6. The CDR3 DNA follows: TGTGCCAGCAGTATCGCCGGGACAGGGGGCTACGAGCAGTACTTC. As protein: CASSIAGTGGYEQYF.

The J gene is TRBJ1-3, the V gene TRBV5-4, with D maybe TRBD1 (5 bases). V lost 0 bases to trimming and J lost 4 bases, with 8 bases between them. The germline V gene encodes CDR1 SGHNT and CDR2 YYREEE (reference sequence). CDR3 length equals 14 residues. CDR3 amino acids: CASSLEGFGNTIYF. DNA of the CDR3: TGTGCCAGCAGCTTGGAGGGGTTCGGAAACACCATATATTTT.

The CDR3 sequence is CASSLGLVPRDTQYF. The DNA of the CDR3 is TGTGCCAGCAGCTTAGGGTTGGTCCCGCGAGATACGCAGTATTTT. This chain uses TRBV11-2 with TRBJ2-3; D gene uncertain. V was pared by 1 base and J by 5 bases, with 13 bases between. The CDR3 totals 15 residues. Germline V gives CDR1 SGHAT, CDR2 FQNNGV.

This chain joins TRBV7-8 and TRBJ2-5; 7 bases are a match to TRBD1. Germline loops: CDR1 SGHVS, CDR2 FQNEAQ. The V and J ends lost 5 bases and 5 bases, in that order; junction bases with no gene match: 14. The CDR3 is made up of 16 amino acids. Written as DNA, the CDR3 is TGTGCCAGCAGCCCGAGTGCGACAGGGCGCGCGGAGACCCAGTACTTC. Protein: CASSPSATGRAETQYF.

The gene calls are TRBV29-1 and TRBJ1-2; no firm D call. The germline V gene encodes CDR1 SQVTM and CDR2 ANQGSEA. This CDR3 has 11 residues. V was pared by 3 bases and J by 4 bases, with 6 bases between. The DNA for the CDR3 is TGCAGCGTTGATAACGGCTATGGCTACACCTTC. Protein product: CSVDNGYGYTF.

This rearrangement joins TRBV19 to TRBJ2-7; 7 bases agree with TRBD2. This CDR3 spans 13 amino acids. Per germline, CDR1 LNHDA and CDR2 SQIVND (reference sequence). The junction had 1 base not matched to a gene; V was cut back by 4 bases and J by 1 base. CDR3 sequence (DNA): TGTGCCAGTAGTAATAGCGGGTCCTACGAGCAGTACTTC. Translating it yields CASSNSGSYEQYF.

About this clone itself: The junction differs from germline at one of its ends, possibly a read error. The chain recombines TRBV5-6 with TRBJ1-2; maybe TRBD1 (5 bases). Per germline, CDR1 SGHDT and CDR2 YYEEEE. CDR3 size: 13 residues. CDR3 amino acids: CASSLDTFYGYTF. The CDR3 nucleotides are TGTGCCAGCAGTTTGGACACTTTCTATGGCTACACCTTC.

The chain combines TRBV5-6 with TRBJ2-5, with 8 bases lining up with TRBD1. The junction had 7 bases not matched to a gene; V was cut back by 4 bases and J by 5 bases. The CDR3 totals 14 residues. Germline loops: CDR1 SGHDT, CDR2 YYEEEE. The CDR3 spells CASSRTGYTETQYF. The CDR3 bases are TGTGCCAGCAGCCGGACAGGGTATACGGAGACCCAGTACTTC.

The CDR3, as DNA: TGCGCCAGCAGCCAGGACAGGGGCGCAGATACGCAGTATTTT. Translation: CASSQDRGADTQYF. This chain connects TRBV5-1 to TRBJ2-3, with 9 bases lining up with TRBD1. Trimming took 4 bases from V and 4 from J; bases not matched to a gene: 4. The CDR3 extends over 14 amino acids. The V gene's germline CDR1 is SGHRS and CDR2 YFSETQ.

V usage is TRBV7-3 and J usage is TRBJ2-3, with 9 bases aligning to TRBD2. CDR3 length: 15 residues. Trimming cost V 2 bases and J 4 bases; bases outside gene matches: 4. Per germline, CDR1 SGHTA and CDR2 FQGTGA. The CDR3 DNA sequence: TGTGCCAGCAGCTTACAAGCGGGAGGAGCAGATACGCAGTATTTT. Translated: CASSLQAGGADTQYF.

For the CDR3, the DNA is TGTGCCAGCAGTCCCAATCACAGGGGTGCAACCTACGAGCAGTACTTC. It translates to CASSPNHRGATYEQYF. The chain has TRBV6-6 and TRBJ2-5; 7 bases line up with TRBD1. Gene TRBJ2-7 matches the end of the DNA better, so the J call may be wrong. CDR1 and CDR2 from the germline V gene are MNHNY and SVGAGI (reference sequence). This CDR3 has 16 residues.

This CDR3 is CASSEGNRGGLETQYF. In nucleotides, the CDR3 is TGTGCCAGCAGCGAGGGGAACAGGGGCGGGTTAGAGACCCAGTACTTC. The rearrangement links TRBV9 to TRBJ2-5; 7 bases align to TRBD1. Germline-derived CDR1 and CDR2 are SGDLS and YYNGEE. The CDR3 spans 16 residues. Trimming took 3 bases from V and 4 from J; bases not matched to a gene: 12.

The V gene is TRBV18, the J gene TRBJ2-3; 8 bases align to TRBD2. The CDR3 covers 16 residues. V shed 0 bases, J shed 2 bases, and the junction held 4 bases outside the gene matches. Looked up from germline, CDR1 is KGHSH and CDR2 is LQKENI. The CDR3 DNA follows: TGTGCCAGCTCACCACCGGTAGCGGGGCCCACAGATACGCAGTATTTT. Protein sequence: CASSPPVAGPTDTQYF.

The V and J genes are TRBV23-1 and TRBJ1-3; 8 nucleotides line up with TRBD1. TRBV23-1 is classed as an ORF, of uncertain function. The CDR3 has 18 residues. The V and J ends lost 0 bases and 2 bases, in that order; junction bases with no gene match: 9. CDR3 bases: TGCGCCAGCAGTCAATCCCCCTCCCGGACAGGGACTGGAAACACCATATATTTT. Translation: CASSQSPSRTGTGNTIYF.

This chain joins TRBV5-1 and TRBJ1-2, with unresolved D. Deletions cut 0 bases from V and 3 bases from J, with 9 bases between. The germline CDR1 and CDR2 sequences are SGHRS and YFSETQ. This CDR3 contains 14 residues. The CDR3 coding sequence is TGCGCCAGCAGCTTGGGGAGGGTTGACTATGGCTACACCTTC. Amino acid sequence: CASSLGRVDYGYTF.

This chain joins TRBV2 and TRBJ2-2; the D gene is possibly TRBD1 (6 bases). The CDR3 has 14 residues. Germline lookup yields CDR1 SNHLY and CDR2 FYNNEI. Trimming pared 4 bases from V and 5 bases from J, leaving 11 bases between. The chain's CDR3 is CASSVQGITGELFF. The CDR3 DNA follows: TGTGCCAGCAGTGTGCAGGGGATTACCGGGGAGCTGTTTTTT.

The chain recombines TRBV2 with TRBJ1-2; D uncertain. Per the germline V gene, CDR1 is SNHLY and CDR2 is FYNNEI. The germline V and J ends were trimmed by 2 bases and 3 bases, with 10 bases remaining between them. The CDR3 totals 14 residues. CDR3: CASSELGMDYGYTF. Written as DNA, the CDR3 is TGTGCCAGCAGTGAACTGGGGATGGACTATGGCTACACCTTC. The full variable domain, in which reference TRBV2 and TRBJ1-2 provide the parts outside the CDR3, is EPEVTQTPSHQVTQMGQEVILRCVPISNHLYFYWYRQILGQKVEFLVSFYNNEISEKSEIFDDQFSVERPDGSNFTLKIRSTKLEDSAMYFCASSELGMDYGYTFGSGTRLTVV.

The chain uses TRBV6-6 and TRBJ2-7; D may match TRBD1 or TRBD2 (5 bases each). V shed 6 bases and J shed 2 bases, with 11 bases lying between them. Germline lookup yields CDR1 MNHNY and CDR2 SVGAGI (reference sequence). CDR3 length: 13 amino acids. DNA for the CDR3: TGTGCCAGCAGCCGGGGCTCCACCTACGAGCAGTACTTC. This translates into CASSRGSTYEQYF.

The gene calls are TRBV28 and TRBJ2-2; 8 positions match TRBD2. The germline V gene encodes CDR1 MDHEN and CDR2 SYDVKM. V lost 8 bases and J lost 3; bases outside the gene matches: 8. The length of the CDR3 is 15 residues. The CDR3, as DNA: TGTGCCAGCCTCCCCGGGACTAGTTACACCGGGGAGCTGTTTTTT. This gives the protein CASLPGTSYTGELFF.

The V call is TRBV5-1, the J call TRBJ2-1; D is unresolved. The germline V and J ends were trimmed by 0 bases and 6 bases, with 10 bases remaining between them. Germline assignment: CDR1 SGHRS and CDR2 YFSETQ. The CDR3 contains 14 residues. CDR3 sequence: CASSLEVASNEQFF. CDR3 sequence (DNA): TGCGCCAGCAGCTTGGAAGTAGCCTCCAATGAGCAGTTCTTC.

The rearrangement uses TRBV4-1 and TRBJ2-2; D gene ambiguous. The CDR3 spans 15 residues. Deletions cut 2 bases from V and 1 base from J, with 8 bases between. Per germline, CDR1 MGHRA and CDR2 YSYEKL. Here the CDR3 DNA reads TGCGCCAGCAGCCAACCCCTGGTGAACACCGGGGAGCTGTTTTTT. As protein: CASSQPLVNTGELFF.